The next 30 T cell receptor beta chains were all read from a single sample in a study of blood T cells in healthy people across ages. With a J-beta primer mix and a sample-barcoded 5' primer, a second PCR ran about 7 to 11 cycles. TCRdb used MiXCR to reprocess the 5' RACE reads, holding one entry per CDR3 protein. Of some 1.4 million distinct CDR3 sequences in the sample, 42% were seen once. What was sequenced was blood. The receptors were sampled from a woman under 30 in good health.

DNA of the CDR3: TGTGCCAGGAACTTGAGACTAGCGGGCTACAATGAGCAGTACTTC. This translates into CARNLRLAGYNEQYF. This chain links TRBV6-5 with TRBJ2-1; 10 nucleotides line up with TRBD2. TRBJ2-7 explains the end of the DNA better; the J call may be wrong. Germline lookup yields CDR1 MNHEY and CDR2 SVGAGI. CDR3 length equals 15 residues.

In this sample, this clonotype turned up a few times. The CDR3 DNA reads TGTGCCAGCAGCGATTTTGGGGGGCGGAAGGCCAAAAACATTCAGTACTTC. Protein product: CASSDFGGRKAKNIQYF. V and J are TRBV6-2 or TRBV6-3 and TRBJ2-4; D is perhaps TRBD1 or TRBD2 (6 bases each). The CDR3 is 17 residues long. CDR1 is MNHEY and CDR2 is SVGEGT in the germline V gene. V lost 6 bases and J lost 1, with 19 bases in between.

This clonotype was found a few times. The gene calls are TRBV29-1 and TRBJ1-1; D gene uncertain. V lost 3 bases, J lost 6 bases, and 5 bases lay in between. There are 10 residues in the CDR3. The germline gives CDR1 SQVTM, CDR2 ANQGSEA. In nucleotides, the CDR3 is TGCAGCGTTGAGGTGGCTGAAGCTTTCTTT. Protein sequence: CSVEVAEAFF.

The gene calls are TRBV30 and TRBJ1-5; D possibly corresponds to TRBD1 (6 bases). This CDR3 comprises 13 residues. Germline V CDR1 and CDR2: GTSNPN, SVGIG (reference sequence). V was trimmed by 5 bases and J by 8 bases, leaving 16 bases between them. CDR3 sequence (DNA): TGTGCCTGGGCCGGACAGAGCGGAGAGCCCCAGCATTTT. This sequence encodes CAWAGQSGEPQHF.

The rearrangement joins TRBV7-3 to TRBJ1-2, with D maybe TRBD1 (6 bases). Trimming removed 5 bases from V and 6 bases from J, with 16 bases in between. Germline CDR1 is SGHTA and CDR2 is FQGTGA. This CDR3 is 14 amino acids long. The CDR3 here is CASSRGGARDGYTF. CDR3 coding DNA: TGTGCCAGCAGCCGGGGGGGGGCGAGGGATGGCTACACCTTC.

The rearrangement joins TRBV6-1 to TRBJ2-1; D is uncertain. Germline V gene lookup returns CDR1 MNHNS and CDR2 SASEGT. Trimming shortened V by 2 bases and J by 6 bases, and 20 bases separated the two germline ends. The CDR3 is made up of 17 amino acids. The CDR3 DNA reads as TGTGCCAGCAGTGAATCGCCCTACTATTGGGGATTCAATGAGCAGTTCTTC. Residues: CASSESPYYWGFNEQFF.

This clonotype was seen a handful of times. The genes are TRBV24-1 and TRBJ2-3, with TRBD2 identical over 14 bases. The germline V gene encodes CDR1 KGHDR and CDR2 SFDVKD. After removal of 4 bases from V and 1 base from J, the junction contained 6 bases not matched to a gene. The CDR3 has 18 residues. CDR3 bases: TGTGCCACCAGTGACCCCGGGACTAGCGGGGGTGGCACAGATACGCAGTATTTT. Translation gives CATSDPGTSGGGTDTQYF.

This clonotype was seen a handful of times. The DNA for the CDR3 is TGTGCCAGCAGCCCCTGGACAGGGGGCGCCTACAATGAGCAGTTCTTC. Its translation: CASSPWTGGAYNEQFF. V usage is TRBV7-8 and J usage is TRBJ2-1, with 11 positions matching TRBD1. Germline CDR1 reads SGHVS; CDR2 reads FQNEAQ. Trimming took 5 bases from V and 2 from J; bases not matched to a gene: 5. The CDR3 sequence is 16 residues long.

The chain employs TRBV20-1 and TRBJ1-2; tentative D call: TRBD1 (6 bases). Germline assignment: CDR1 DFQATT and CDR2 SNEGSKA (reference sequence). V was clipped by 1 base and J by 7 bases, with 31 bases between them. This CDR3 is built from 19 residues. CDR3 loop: CSARVLVGLQSSGVGGYTF. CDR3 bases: TGCAGTGCTAGAGTCCTAGTGGGGTTGCAGAGCTCAGGGGTGGGTGGCTACACCTTC.

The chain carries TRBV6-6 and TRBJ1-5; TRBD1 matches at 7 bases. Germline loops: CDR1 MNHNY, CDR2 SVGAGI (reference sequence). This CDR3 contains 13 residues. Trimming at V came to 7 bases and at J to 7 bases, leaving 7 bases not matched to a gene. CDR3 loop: CASTPRGGQPQHF. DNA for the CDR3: TGTGCCAGCACTCCCAGGGGGGGACAGCCCCAGCATTTT.

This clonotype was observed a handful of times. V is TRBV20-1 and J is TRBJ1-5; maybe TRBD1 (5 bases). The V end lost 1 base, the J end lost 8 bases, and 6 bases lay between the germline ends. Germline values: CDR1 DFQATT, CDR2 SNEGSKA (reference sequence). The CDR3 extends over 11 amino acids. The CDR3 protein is CSARAGKPQHF. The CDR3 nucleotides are TGCAGTGCTAGAGCAGGGAAGCCCCAGCATTTT.

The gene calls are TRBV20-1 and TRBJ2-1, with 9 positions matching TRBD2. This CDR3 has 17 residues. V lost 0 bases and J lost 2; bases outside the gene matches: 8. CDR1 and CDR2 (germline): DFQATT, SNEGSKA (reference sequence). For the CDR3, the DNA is TGCAGTGCTAGAGATCTGCGTAGCGGGAGCCCCTACAATGAGCAGTTCTTC. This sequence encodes CSARDLRSGSPYNEQFF.

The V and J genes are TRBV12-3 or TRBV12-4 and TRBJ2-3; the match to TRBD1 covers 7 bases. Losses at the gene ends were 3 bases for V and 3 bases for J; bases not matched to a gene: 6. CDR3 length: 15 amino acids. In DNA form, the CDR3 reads TGTGCCAGCAGTTTTGGTAGGGGGCGAACAGATACGCAGTATTTT. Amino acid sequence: CASSFGRGRTDTQYF.

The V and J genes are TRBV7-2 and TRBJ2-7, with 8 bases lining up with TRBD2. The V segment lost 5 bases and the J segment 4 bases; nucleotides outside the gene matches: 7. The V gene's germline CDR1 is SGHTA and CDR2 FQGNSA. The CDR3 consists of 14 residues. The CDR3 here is CASSTSGGIYEQYF. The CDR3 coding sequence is TGTGCCAGCAGCACCTCGGGGGGGATTTACGAGCAGTACTTC.

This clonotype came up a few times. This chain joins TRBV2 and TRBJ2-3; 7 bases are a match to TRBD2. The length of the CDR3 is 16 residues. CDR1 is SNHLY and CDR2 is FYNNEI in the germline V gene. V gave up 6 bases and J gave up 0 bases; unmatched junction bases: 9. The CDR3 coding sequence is TGTGCCAGCAGCGAAACCACGGGACTAAGCACAGATACGCAGTATTTT. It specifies CASSETTGLSTDTQYF.

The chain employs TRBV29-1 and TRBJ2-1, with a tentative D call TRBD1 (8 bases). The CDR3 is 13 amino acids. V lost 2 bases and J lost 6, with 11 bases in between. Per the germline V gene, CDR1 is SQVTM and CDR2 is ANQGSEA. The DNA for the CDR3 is TGCAGCGTTGAATACAGGGGGGGCAATGAGCAGTTCTTC. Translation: CSVEYRGGNEQFF.

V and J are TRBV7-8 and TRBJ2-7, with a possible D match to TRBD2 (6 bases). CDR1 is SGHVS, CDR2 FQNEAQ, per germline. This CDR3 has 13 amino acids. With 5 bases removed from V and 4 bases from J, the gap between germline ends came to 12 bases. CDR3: CASSAGPNYEQYF. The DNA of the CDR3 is TGTGCCAGCAGCGCGGGACCCAATTACGAGCAGTACTTC.

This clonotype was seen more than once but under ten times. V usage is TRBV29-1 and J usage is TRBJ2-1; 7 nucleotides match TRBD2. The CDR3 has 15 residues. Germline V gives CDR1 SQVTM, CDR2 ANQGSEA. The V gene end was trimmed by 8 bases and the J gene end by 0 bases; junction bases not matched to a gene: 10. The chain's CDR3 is CSSVGGLHSYNEQFF. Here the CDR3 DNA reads TGCAGCTCCGTGGGGGGACTACACTCCTACAATGAGCAGTTCTTC.

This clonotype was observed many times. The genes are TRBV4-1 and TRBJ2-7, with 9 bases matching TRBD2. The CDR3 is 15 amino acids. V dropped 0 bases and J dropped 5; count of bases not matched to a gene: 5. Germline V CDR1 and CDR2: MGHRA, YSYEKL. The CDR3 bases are TGCGCCAGCAGCCAAGATCCGGGACTAGCTAACGAGCAGTACTTC. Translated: CASSQDPGLANEQYF.

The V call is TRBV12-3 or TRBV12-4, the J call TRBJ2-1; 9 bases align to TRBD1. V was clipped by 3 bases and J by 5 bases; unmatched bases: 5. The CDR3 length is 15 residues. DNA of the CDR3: TGTGCCAGCAGTTTTGAGACAGGGGGGCACAATGAGCAGTTCTTC. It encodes CASSFETGGHNEQFF.

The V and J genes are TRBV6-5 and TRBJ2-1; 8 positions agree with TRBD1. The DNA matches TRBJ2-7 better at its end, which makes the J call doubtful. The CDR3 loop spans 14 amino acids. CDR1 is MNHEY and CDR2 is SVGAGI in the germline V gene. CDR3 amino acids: CASQRADRVHEQYF. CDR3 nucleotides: TGTGCCAGCCAAAGGGCGGACAGGGTCCACGAGCAGTACTTC.

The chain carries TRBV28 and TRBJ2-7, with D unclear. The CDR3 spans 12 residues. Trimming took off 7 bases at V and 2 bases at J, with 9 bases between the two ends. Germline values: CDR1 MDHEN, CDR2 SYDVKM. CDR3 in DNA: TGTGCCAGCACTCGGCAGACCTACGAGCAGTACTTC. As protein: CASTRQTYEQYF.

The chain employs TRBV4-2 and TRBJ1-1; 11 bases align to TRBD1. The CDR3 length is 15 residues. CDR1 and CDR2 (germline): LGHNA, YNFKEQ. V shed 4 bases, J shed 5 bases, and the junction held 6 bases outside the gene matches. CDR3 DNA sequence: TGTGCCAGCAGCCGCCGGGACAGGGGGGAAACTGAAGCTTTCTTT. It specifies CASSRRDRGETEAFF.

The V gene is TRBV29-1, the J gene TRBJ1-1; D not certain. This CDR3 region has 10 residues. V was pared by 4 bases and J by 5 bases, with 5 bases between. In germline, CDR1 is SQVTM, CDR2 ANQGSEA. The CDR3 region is CSVAVTEAFF. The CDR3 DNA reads TGCAGCGTTGCTGTTACTGAAGCTTTCTTT.

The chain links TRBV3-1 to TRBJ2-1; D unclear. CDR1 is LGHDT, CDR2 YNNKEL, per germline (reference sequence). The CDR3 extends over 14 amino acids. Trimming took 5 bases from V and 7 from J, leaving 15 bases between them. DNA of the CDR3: TGTGCCAGCAGCACCATCCCTTTGACGAATGAGCAGTTCTTC. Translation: CASSTIPLTNEQFF.

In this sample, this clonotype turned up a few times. The chain's CDR3 is CASSPLTGDRLYGYTF. Written as DNA, the CDR3 is TGTGCCAGCAGCCCGTTAACGGGGGACAGACTCTATGGCTACACCTTC. This chain connects TRBV7-6 to TRBJ1-2; 7 bases agree with TRBD1. The V gene end was trimmed by 5 bases and the J gene end by 4 bases; junction bases not matched to a gene: 13. CDR1 and CDR2 from the germline V gene are SGHVS and FNYEAQ. The CDR3 spans 16 residues.

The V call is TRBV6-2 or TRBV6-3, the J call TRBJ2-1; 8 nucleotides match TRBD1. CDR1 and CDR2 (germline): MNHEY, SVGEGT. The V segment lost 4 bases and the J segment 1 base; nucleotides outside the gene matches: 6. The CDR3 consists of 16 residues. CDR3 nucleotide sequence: TGTGCCAGCAGTTCCACAGGGGGTTATTCCTACAATGAGCAGTTCTTC. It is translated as CASSSTGGYSYNEQFF.

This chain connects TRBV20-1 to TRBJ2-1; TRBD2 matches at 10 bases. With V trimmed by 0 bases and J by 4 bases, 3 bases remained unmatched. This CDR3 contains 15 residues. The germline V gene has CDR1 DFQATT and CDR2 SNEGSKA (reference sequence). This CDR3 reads CSAREGTSVYNEQFF. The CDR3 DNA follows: TGCAGTGCTAGAGAGGGGACTAGCGTATACAATGAGCAGTTCTTC.

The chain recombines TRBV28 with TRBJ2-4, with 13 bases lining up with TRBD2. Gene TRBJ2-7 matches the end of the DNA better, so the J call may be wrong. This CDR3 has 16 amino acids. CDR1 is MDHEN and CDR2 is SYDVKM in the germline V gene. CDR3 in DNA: TGTGCCAGCATCCAAACTAGCGGGGGGGCCAGCCACGAGCAGTACTTC. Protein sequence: CASIQTSGGASHEQYF.

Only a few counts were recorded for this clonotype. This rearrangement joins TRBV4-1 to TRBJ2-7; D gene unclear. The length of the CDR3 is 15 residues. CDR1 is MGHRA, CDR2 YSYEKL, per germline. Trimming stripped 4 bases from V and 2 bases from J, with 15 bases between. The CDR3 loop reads CASSPLAASTYEQYF. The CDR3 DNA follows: TGCGCCAGCAGCCCCCTTGCGGCTTCGACCTACGAGCAGTACTTC.